Each of the 28 T cell receptor beta chains below was sequenced from the same sample in a study of cytomegalovirus exposure and HLA in healthy donors. The assay was immunoSEQ multiplex PCR, and TCRdb's table has in-frame clones only and misses some. The sample has some 320,000 clones; approximately 86% are singletons. Sequenced material: PBMCs. Every receptor here comes from a woman under 40 in good health and CMV-seropositive.

This chain joins TRBV7-9 and TRBJ2-7; possibly TRBD1 for D (6 bases). CDR3 length equals 16 residues. The germline gives CDR1 SEHNR, CDR2 FQNEAQ (reference sequence). V was clipped by 4 bases and J by 0 bases, with 16 bases between them. The CDR3 bases are TGTGCCAGCAGCTCCGGTGATGCAGGGGCCTCCTACGAGCAGTACTTC. Translation: CASSSGDAGASYEQYF.

The gene calls are TRBV30 and TRBJ2-7; 8 bases line up with TRBD2. The germline gives CDR1 GTSNPN, CDR2 SVGIG (reference sequence). The length of the CDR3 is 12 residues. With 5 bases clipped from V and 4 bases from J, the junction kept 4 bases outside the gene matches. The CDR3 sequence: CAWQAGVYEQYF. The CDR3 bases are TGTGCCTGGCAAGCGGGAGTTTACGAGCAGTACTTC.

This clone appeared once. The chain recombines TRBV6-1 with TRBJ2-1, with 8 bases lining up with TRBD1. CDR3 length: 15 residues. J lost 0 bases, V lost 10 bases, and 8 bases had no gene match. Germline V gives CDR1 MNHNS, CDR2 SASEGT. The CDR3 protein is CAIRNTGGSYNEQFF. In DNA, the CDR3 is TGTGCCATCCGAAATACAGGGGGCTCCTACAATGAGCAGTTCTTC.

J is TRBJ2-7 and V is TRBV28; D unresolved. The CDR3 consists of 15 residues. V lost 1 base and J lost 0, with 10 bases in between. Germline CDR1 reads MDHEN; CDR2 reads SYDVKM. This chain's CDR3 is CASSLSGPTSYEQYF. CDR3 nucleotide sequence: TGTGCCAGCAGTTTATCGGGCCCCACCTCCTACGAGCAGTACTTC.

The chain joins TRBV9 to TRBJ1-2; 7 bases are shared with TRBD1. Trimming removed 4 bases from V and 4 bases from J; junction bases left unmatched: 10. Germline V gene sequence: CDR1 SGDLS, CDR2 YYNGEE. This CDR3 contains 15 residues. CDR3 coding DNA: TGTGCCAGCAGCCCAGGGGGGACTTCCCCCTATGGCTACACCTTC. Its translation is CASSPGGTSPYGYTF. Looking up the rest from reference TRBV9 and TRBJ1-2 gives the full variable domain: DSGVTQTPKHLITATGQRVTLRCSPRSGDLSVYWYQQSLDQGLQFLIQYYNGEERAKGNILERFSAQQFPDLHSELNLSSLELGDSALYFCASSPGGTSPYGYTFGSGTRLTVV.

V and J are TRBV5-1 and TRBJ2-7, with 12 positions matching TRBD2. V lost 2 bases to trimming and J lost 2 bases; unmatched junction nucleotides: 8. The CDR3 totals 17 residues. Germline V lookup: CDR1 SGHRS, CDR2 YFSETQ. In DNA form, the CDR3 reads TGCGCCAGCAGCTTTAGCGAGGGACTAGCGGGCGCCTACGAGCAGTACTTC. It specifies CASSFSEGLAGAYEQYF.

The gene calls are TRBV7-8 and TRBJ2-1, with TRBD2 matching 9 bases. Germline lookup yields CDR1 SGHVS and CDR2 FQNEAQ. This CDR3 region has 15 residues. With 3 bases clipped from V and 1 base from J, the junction kept 1 base outside the gene matches. CDR3 in DNA: TGTGCCAGCAGCTTGCGGGAGGGGTCCTACAATGAGCAGTTCTTC. Its translation: CASSLREGSYNEQFF.

The chain carries TRBV4-2 and TRBJ2-3; 9 bases agree with TRBD2. This CDR3 comprises 15 residues. The trim removed 4 bases at V and 5 bases at J, leaving 7 bases unmatched. The germline V gene has CDR1 LGHNA and CDR2 YNFKEQ. CDR3 DNA: TGTGCCAGCAGCCCCGGTGGTAGCGGGAGAGATACGCAGTATTTT. Translation gives CASSPGGSGRDTQYF.

The genes are TRBV4-3 and TRBJ2-1, with D perhaps TRBD1 or TRBD2 (5 bases each). Trimming cost V 5 bases and J 6 bases, with 14 bases left between them. The CDR3 sequence is 14 residues long. Germline V gives CDR1 LGHNA, CDR2 YSLEER. In DNA, the CDR3 is TGCGCCAGCAGCTCCGGGACGGGTCCCAATGAGCAGTTCTTC. It translates to CASSSGTGPNEQFF.

V gene TRBV29-1 combines with J gene TRBJ1-1; 9 bases fit TRBD1. Germline V gene sequence: CDR1 SQVTM, CDR2 ANQGSEA. V dropped 7 bases and J dropped 4; count of bases not matched to a gene: 10. This CDR3 region has 14 residues. CDR3 coding DNA: TGCAGCGCCTCCCGTAAGGACAGGGGCACTGAAGCTTTCTTT. Protein sequence: CSASRKDRGTEAFF.

The chain employs TRBV5-6 and TRBJ1-1; possibly TRBD1 for D (5 bases). V lost 4 bases and J 1 base, leaving 14 bases between the germline ends. There are 15 residues in the CDR3. Looked up from germline, CDR1 is SGHDT and CDR2 is YYEEEE. In DNA form, the CDR3 reads TGTGCCAGCAGCCAAAGGGACCGCGAGAACACTGAAGCTTTCTTT. Translated, it gives CASSQRDRENTEAFF.

The chain links TRBV6-1 to TRBJ2-7; D is uncertain. This CDR3 spans 14 amino acids. Germline-derived CDR1 and CDR2 are MNHNS and SASEGT. The V end was cut by 1 base, the J end by 3 bases, with 10 bases between. The CDR3 DNA follows: TGTGCCAGCAGTGAAGGCCAGGAGTTCTACGAGCAGTACTTC. Translation gives CASSEGQEFYEQYF.

The chain recombines TRBV7-8 with TRBJ2-2; TRBD1 aligns across 8 bases. This CDR3 has 16 residues. Germline CDR1 is SGHVS and CDR2 is FQNEAQ. V shed 5 bases, J shed 1 base, and the junction held 6 bases outside the gene matches. The CDR3 sequence: CASSRGTGMNTGELFF. Written as DNA, the CDR3 is TGTGCCAGCAGCCGGGGGACAGGAATGAACACCGGGGAGCTGTTTTTT.

With regard to this clone: This CDR3 is also generated by other DNA sequences in the sample. The chain is built from TRBV6-1 and TRBJ1-4; TRBD1 is a possible D gene (5 bases). Germline V CDR1 and CDR2: MNHNS, SASEGT. The V end lost 3 bases, the J end lost 2 bases, and 13 bases lay between the germline ends. The CDR3 contains 16 residues. The CDR3: CASSEAGIATNEKLFF. In nucleotides, the CDR3 is TGTGCCAGCAGTGAGGCAGGGATAGCTACTAATGAAAAACTGTTTTTT.

V is TRBV19 and J is TRBJ1-5; 7 positions agree with TRBD1. The CDR3 spans 15 residues. With 4 bases clipped from V and 0 bases from J, the junction kept 3 bases outside the gene matches. Germline V gives CDR1 LNHDA, CDR2 SQIVND (reference sequence). In DNA form, the CDR3 reads TGTGCCAGTAGTAGGGACAGCCATAGCAATCAGCCCCAGCATTTT. Protein sequence: CASSRDSHSNQPQHF.

The chain carries TRBV5-5 and TRBJ2-7, with D possibly being TRBD1 (6 bases). Germline-derived CDR1 and CDR2 are SGHKS and YYEKEE (reference sequence). Trimming left V 4 bases short and J 0 bases short, with 11 bases between. The CDR3 length is 14 residues. The CDR3 DNA reads TGTGCCAGCAGCCGCCAGGGGAGCTCCTACGAGCAGTACTTC. Its protein is CASSRQGSSYEQYF. The full variable domain, with the rest looked up from reference TRBV5-5 and TRBJ2-7, is DAGVTQSPTHLIKTRGQQVTLRCSPISGHKSVSWYQQVLGQGPQFIFQYYEKEERGRGNFPDRFSARQFPNYSSELNVNALLLGDSALYLCASSRQGSSYEQYFGPGTRLTVT.

In the case of this clone: The sample holds other DNA sequences that translate to the same CDR3. The rearrangement links TRBV27 to TRBJ1-1, with D tentatively TRBD1 (6 bases). This CDR3 region has 13 residues. CDR1 and CDR2 (germline): MNHEY, SMNVEV (reference sequence). V lost 3 bases to trimming and J lost 1 base, with 6 bases between them. The CDR3 nucleotides are TGTGCCAGCAGTTTGGACAGGAACACTGAAGCTTTCTTT. It yields the protein CASSLDRNTEAFF.

The J gene is TRBJ2-4, the V gene TRBV9; 9 bases match TRBD2. CDR1 is SGDLS, CDR2 YYNGEE, per germline. V lost 4 bases and J lost 7; bases outside the gene matches: 6. The CDR3 is made up of 14 amino acids. CDR3 sequence reads: CASSTSGTSNIQYF. CDR3 DNA: TGTGCCAGCAGCACCTCCGGGACTAGCAACATTCAGTACTTC.

A few counts support this clone. The sample has other DNA sequences that encode this CDR3 too. The V gene is TRBV7-9, the J gene TRBJ2-2, with no clear D. The ends were cut back, 2 bases at V and 7 bases at J, with 5 bases in the middle. CDR3 length: 12 residues. CDR1 and CDR2 (germline): SEHNR, FQNEAQ (reference sequence). The CDR3 coding sequence is TGTGCCAGCAGCTTACTAGTCGGGGAGCTGTTTTTT. Translation gives CASSLLVGELFF. Full variable domain (remainder filled in from reference TRBV7-9 and TRBJ2-2): DTGVSQNPRHKITKRGQNVTFRCDPISEHNRLYWYRQTLGQGPEFLTYFQNEAQLEKSRLLSDRFSAERPKGSFSTLEIQRTEQGDSAMYLCASSLLVGELFFGEGSRLTVL.

The chain carries TRBV27 and TRBJ1-2; 7 nucleotides align to TRBD1. The CDR3 has 13 residues. Germline V CDR1 and CDR2: MNHEY, SMNVEV (reference sequence). Unmatched junction bases numbered 5, after V lost 5 bases and J lost 5 bases. The CDR3 DNA is TGTGCCAGCAGTCCACAGGGGCCATATGGCTACACCTTC. As protein: CASSPQGPYGYTF.

The chain employs TRBV2 and TRBJ1-5; TRBD1 might be the D (5 bases). CDR1 is SNHLY, CDR2 FYNNEI, per germline. This CDR3 region has 14 residues. Trimming took off 10 bases at V and 3 bases at J, with 16 bases between the two ends. The CDR3 loop is CATSAQGSNQPQHF. The CDR3 coding sequence is TGTGCCACCTCGGCGCAGGGATCCAATCAGCCCCAGCATTTT.

This clone was recorded a few times. V usage is TRBV5-1 and J usage is TRBJ2-7, with TRBD2 matching 10 bases. CDR3 length equals 16 residues. Germline CDR1 SGHRS, CDR2 YFSETQ. V was pared by 0 bases and J by 5 bases, with 8 bases of the junction left unmatched. The CDR3 DNA reads TGCGCCAGCAGCTTGGCGGTACTAGCGGGACCTAACGAGCAGTACTTC. Encoded protein: CASSLAVLAGPNEQYF.

The rearrangement links TRBV5-6 to TRBJ2-2; TRBD2 matches 9 bases. CDR3 length equals 17 residues. Germline CDR1 SGHDT, CDR2 YYEEEE. V was pared by 4 bases and J by 3 bases, with 10 bases of the junction left unmatched. This CDR3 is CASSEAGQRGDTGELFF. DNA for the CDR3: TGTGCCAGCAGCGAGGCGGGTCAGCGGGGGGACACCGGGGAGCTGTTTTTT.

The chain links TRBV6-1 to TRBJ2-7; the D gene is possibly TRBD2 (6 bases). V lost 6 bases and J lost 3, with 12 bases in between. This CDR3 is 13 amino acids long. The V gene's germline CDR1 is MNHNS and CDR2 SASEGT. Here the CDR3 DNA reads TGTGCCAGCAGGGAGACTAGAGGCTACGAGCAGTACTTC. Amino acid sequence: CASRETRGYEQYF.

The chain combines TRBV2 with TRBJ2-1; the match to TRBD2 covers 7 bases. This CDR3 comprises 15 residues. Germline CDR1 and CDR2: SNHLY and FYNNEI. The V segment lost 6 bases and the J segment 4 bases; nucleotides outside the gene matches: 9. The CDR3 here is CASRARERSYNEQFF. The CDR3 DNA is TGTGCCAGCAGGGCGCGGGAGAGGAGTTACAATGAGCAGTTCTTC.

The chain recombines TRBV18 with TRBJ2-7, with 9 bases identical to TRBD2. Trimming took 5 bases from V and 7 from J; bases not matched to a gene: 15. Germline V gene data show CDR1 as KGHSH and CDR2 as LQKENI. CDR3 size: 16 residues. CDR3 nucleotides: TGTGCCAGCTCATCGGGACTAGCCCCCGATCGGCCTGAGCAGTACTTC. Residues: CASSSGLAPDRPEQYF.

The genes are TRBV4-3 and TRBJ2-7, with 8 bases matching TRBD2. Unmatched junction bases numbered 7, after V lost 0 bases and J lost 6 bases. This CDR3 is 15 amino acids long. CDR1 LGHNA and CDR2 YSLEER come from the germline V gene. CDR3 nucleotide sequence: TGCGCCAGCAGCCAAGATCTCGCGGGGGGCCGCGAGCAGTACTTC. Translated, it gives CASSQDLAGGREQYF.

The V gene is TRBV6-5, the J gene TRBJ1-2; 8 bases are shared with TRBD1. Germline V gives CDR1 MNHEY, CDR2 SVGAGI. V lost 5 bases, J lost 7 bases, and 9 bases stayed unmatched. CDR3 size: 14 residues. The CDR3 loop is CASSLSQGASGYTF. The CDR3 DNA reads TGTGCCAGCAGTCTTTCTCAGGGGGCATCTGGCTACACCTTC.